Below, 20 T cell receptor beta chains from the same sample are listed, as sequenced in a study of human T cells and chemical hapten exposure. The time point was: patch test 1, 2 weeks after DPC sensitization. The treatment denotes: therapeutic diphenylcyclopropenone sensitization with weekly scalp DPC. TCRdb analysed the RACE reads with MiXCR anew, one entry per CDR3 protein. Of approximately 350,000 distinct CDR3 sequences in the sample, 6% to 8.5% were seen once. Sequenced here: whole blood, sampled in connection with sensitization to the hapten diphenylcyclopropenone (DPC). Receptor source: a woman aged 18-29 years with alopecia areata. Some clones in this sample may be carry-over from other donors' samples.

The sample holds many counts of this clonotype. The gene calls are TRBV4-3 and TRBJ2-2; TRBD2 matches 7 bases. Germline V lookup: CDR1 LGHNA, CDR2 YSLEER. The CDR3 runs 14 residues. With V trimmed by 3 bases and J by 6 bases, 4 bases remained unmatched. The CDR3 DNA reads TGCGCCAGCAGCCACGGACTAGGGGCCGGGGAGCTGTTTTTT. This gives the protein CASSHGLGAGELFF.

Many counts were recorded for this clonotype. One junction end disagrees with the germline gene, perhaps due to a read error. The chain has TRBV7-7 and TRBJ2-3; the match to TRBD2 covers 8 bases. The CDR3 is 16 residues long. The germline gives CDR1 SSHAT, CDR2 FNYEAQ (reference sequence). Written as DNA, the CDR3 is TGTGCTAGCAGCTTACGTCCGGGACTAGGCACAGATACGCAGTATTTT. This translates into CASSLRPGLGTDTQYF.

The chain joins TRBV25-1 to TRBJ2-7; D unclear. From germline, CDR1 is MGHDK and CDR2 SYGVNS. Trimming removed 10 bases at V and 3 bases at J, with 19 bases between. The length of the CDR3 is 14 residues. CDR3 DNA: TGTGCCACCCCGACCTGTAATGGGGTCTACGAGCAGTACTTC. Encoded protein: CATPTCNGVYEQYF.

Ten or more counts support this clonotype. The CDR3 bases are TGCAGTGCTAGAGTACCTATTTCTGGAAACACCATATATTTT. Translating it yields CSARVPISGNTIYF. V usage is TRBV20-1 and J usage is TRBJ1-3, with no clear D. The germline V gene has CDR1 DFQATT and CDR2 SNEGSKA (reference sequence). The CDR3 length is 14 residues. Trimming left V 1 base short and J 1 base short, with 8 bases between.

This clonotype was seen only a few times. The V gene is TRBV29-1, the J gene TRBJ2-1, with TRBD2 as a possible D gene (6 bases). The germline V gene has CDR1 SQVTM and CDR2 ANQGSEA. CDR3 length: 14 residues. Trimming shortened V by 4 bases and J by 8 bases, and 18 bases separated the two germline ends. CDR3 coding DNA: TGCAGCGTTGTGGGGGGACCCCTCTTGCATGAGCAGTTCTTC. It encodes CSVVGGPLLHEQFF.

This clonotype was observed many times. This chain connects TRBV12-3 or TRBV12-4 to TRBJ1-3; possibly TRBD1 for D (5 bases). This CDR3 has 14 amino acids. V was cut by 6 bases and J by 3 bases, with 12 bases left in between. CDR3 coding DNA: TGTGCCAGCAGCCAAGGGGTATTTGGAAACACCATATATTTT. It translates to CASSQGVFGNTIYF.

A word on this clonotype: A read error may account for a junction end that differs from germline. The V and J genes are TRBV19 and TRBJ2-2, with D perhaps TRBD1 (6 bases). The CDR3 sequence is 14 residues long. Germline assignment: CDR1 LNHDA and CDR2 SQIVND (reference sequence). CDR3 DNA: TGTGCCAGTAACCCCCTGGACAGCACCGGGGAGCTGCTTTTT. It specifies CASNPLDSTGELLF.

The rearrangement links TRBV12-3 or TRBV12-4 to TRBJ2-5, with a possible D match to TRBD1 (5 bases). CDR3 length: 16 amino acids. V was trimmed by 1 base and J by 1 base, leaving 13 bases between them. CDR3: CASSLESSRGQETQYF. CDR3 in DNA: TGTGCCAGCAGTTTAGAGAGTAGTAGGGGCCAAGAGACCCAGTACTTC.

This clonotype was observed at least ten times. The chain links TRBV4-3 to TRBJ2-3; 11 positions agree with TRBD2. V was pared by 0 bases and J by 4 bases, with 12 bases of the junction left unmatched. Germline assignment: CDR1 LGHNA and CDR2 YSLEER. CDR3 size: 19 residues. The CDR3 reads CASSQDPRSSGGRADTQYF. The CDR3 DNA is TGCGCCAGCAGCCAAGACCCCCGGTCTAGCGGGGGGCGGGCAGATACGCAGTATTTT.

This clonotype was picked up one time. This rearrangement joins TRBV5-8 to TRBJ2-3, with D unresolved. The CDR3 is 12 amino acids. Germline V lookup: CDR1 SGHTS, CDR2 YDEGEE. Between the trimmed V and J ends, which lost 0 bases and 7 bases, there was a span of 6 bases. The CDR3 DNA follows: TGTGCCAGCAGCTTGGTCGGTCATACGCAGTATTTT. Encoded protein: CASSLVGHTQYF.

The genes are TRBV28 and TRBJ1-1; TRBD1 aligns across 8 bases. With 8 bases clipped from V and 5 bases from J, the junction kept 28 bases outside the gene matches. This CDR3 is 20 amino acids long. Per germline, CDR1 MDHEN and CDR2 SYDVKM. CDR3 sequence: CASHSHRPKDRGRGRTEAFF. The CDR3 nucleotides read TGTGCCAGCCATTCCCACCGCCCCAAAGACAGGGGACGGGGTAGGACTGAAGCTTTCTTT.

This clonotype appeared many times. V is TRBV7-9 and J is TRBJ2-7; D is unclear. V lost 1 base and J 2 bases, leaving 9 bases between the germline ends. CDR1 and CDR2 (germline): SEHNR, FQNEAQ (reference sequence). The CDR3 extends over 14 amino acids. The CDR3 region is CASSLGGAPYEQYF. In DNA, the CDR3 is TGTGCCAGCAGCTTAGGTGGAGCCCCCTACGAGCAGTACTTC.

This clonotype was recorded many times. This rearrangement joins TRBV12-3 or TRBV12-4 to TRBJ2-7; TRBD1 is a possible D gene (6 bases). The CDR3 has 15 amino acids. The V end lost 3 bases, the J end lost 0 bases, and 12 bases lay between the germline ends. The CDR3 loop reads CASSFRPGDSYEQYF. CDR3 nucleotides: TGTGCCAGCAGTTTCCGGCCAGGGGACTCCTACGAGCAGTACTTC.

V usage is TRBV5-5 and J usage is TRBJ2-6; D may be TRBD1 or TRBD2 (5 bases each). The CDR3 is 20 residues long. V lost 4 bases and J lost 2, with 25 bases in between. Germline loops: CDR1 SGHKS, CDR2 YYEKEE (reference sequence). The CDR3 DNA follows: TGTGCCAGCAGCGGGGGAGACGTCTTCCCGGACGCTCCTGGGGCCAACGTCCTGACTTTC. Encoded protein: CASSGGDVFPDAPGANVLTF.

This clonotype was picked up a small number of times. This rearrangement joins TRBV9 to TRBJ2-3; the match to TRBD2 covers 13 bases. J was trimmed by 2 bases and V by 0 bases; bases with no gene match: 6. Germline V gene lookup returns CDR1 SGDLS and CDR2 YYNGEE. The CDR3 is 18 residues long. CDR3 in amino acids: CASSVGLAGGLYTDTQYF. CDR3 nucleotide sequence: TGTGCCAGCAGCGTAGGACTAGCGGGGGGCCTCTACACAGATACGCAGTATTTT.

This clonotype occurred a few times. This sequence joins TRBV5-6 and TRBJ2-7; TRBD2 might be the D (5 bases). Per the germline V gene, CDR1 is SGHDT and CDR2 is YYEEEE. This CDR3 comprises 14 residues. V gave up 4 bases and J gave up 3 bases, with 14 bases separating them. CDR3 DNA sequence: TGTGCCAGCAGCCCGAGGGATCCTTACTACGAGCAGTACTTC. Translating it yields CASSPRDPYYEQYF. Based on the CDR3 plus reference TRBV5-6 and TRBJ2-7, the full variable domain is DAGVTQSPTHLIKTRGQQVTLRCSPKSGHDTVSWYQQALGQGPQFIFQYYEEEERQRGNFPDRFSGHQFPNYSSELNVNALLLGDSALYLCASSPRDPYYEQYFGPGTRLTVT.

This chain connects TRBV10-3 to TRBJ1-2; TRBD1 is a possible D gene (6 bases). CDR1 is ENHRY, CDR2 SYGVKD, per germline. V lost 6 bases, J lost 4 bases, and 21 bases lay in between. CDR3 size: 16 residues. CDR3 sequence: CAIRELDRGNSYGYTF. As DNA, the CDR3 is TGTGCCATCAGGGAATTGGACAGAGGGAACTCCTATGGCTACACCTTC.

V gene TRBV6-5 combines with J gene TRBJ1-1; a possible D gene is TRBD1 (6 bases). The CDR3 sequence is 15 residues long. Germline V CDR1 and CDR2: MNHEY, SVGAGI. Trimming cost V 5 bases and J 1 base, with 14 bases left between them. CDR3 loop: CASSPDSWANTEAFF. In nucleotides, the CDR3 is TGTGCCAGCAGTCCGGACAGTTGGGCGAACACTGAAGCTTTCTTT.

This clonotype was counted a few times. The chain has TRBV10-3 and TRBJ2-3, with TRBD2 matching 13 bases. Per the germline V gene, CDR1 is ENHRY and CDR2 is SYGVKD. The CDR3 has 15 amino acids. Germline trimming cut 10 bases from V and 2 bases from J; bases unmatched to any gene: 6. CDR3 nucleotides: TGTGCCACCCGGACTAGCGGGGGCCTCACAGATACGCAGTATTTT. This sequence encodes CATRTSGGLTDTQYF.

A few counts support this clonotype. The chain joins TRBV20-1 to TRBJ2-7; D might be TRBD2 (7 bases). In germline, CDR1 is DFQATT, CDR2 SNEGSKA (reference sequence). The CDR3 covers 12 residues. Between the trimmed V and J ends, which lost 6 bases and 2 bases, there was a span of 11 bases. The CDR3 nucleotides read TGCAGTGCGGGGGGGCAAGCCTACGAGCAGTACTTC. Protein sequence: CSAGGQAYEQYF.